What follows is one T cell receptor (beta chain) and its context. Its antigen is currently unknown. This specimen belongs to a study of monozygotic twins with inflammatory bowel disease. Findings and caveats of the study: Healthy twins showed more clonotype sharing with others than IBD patients, especially patients with disease activity.

TCRdb re-called the 5' RACE reads; one entry per CDR3 protein, DNA not given. In total, the table holds 300,000 to 400,000 distinct CDR3 sequences. The CDR3 runs 14 residues. CDR1 SQVTM and CDR2 ANQGSEA come from the germline V gene. The specimen sequenced was blood. The sequence came from a human donor with ulcerative colitis or Crohn's disease, or a healthy co-twin of an affected twin (not recorded which). The chain couples TRBV29-1 to TRBJ2-1; TCRdb's assignment of TRBD2 cannot be checked, as there is no DNA. The CDR3: CSVEGLAGGREQFF.